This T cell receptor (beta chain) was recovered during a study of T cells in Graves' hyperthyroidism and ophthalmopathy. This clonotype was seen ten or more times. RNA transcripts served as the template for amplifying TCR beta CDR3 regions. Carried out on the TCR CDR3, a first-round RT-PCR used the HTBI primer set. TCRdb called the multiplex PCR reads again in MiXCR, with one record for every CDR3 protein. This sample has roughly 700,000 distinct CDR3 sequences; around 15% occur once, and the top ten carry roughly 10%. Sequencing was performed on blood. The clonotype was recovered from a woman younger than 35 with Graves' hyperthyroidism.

In DNA, the CDR3 is TGCAGTGCTCGCCCCAAGGTGTCCTACGAGCAGTACTTC. As protein: CSARPKVSYEQYF. The chain links TRBV20-1 to TRBJ2-7; no reliable D call. Germline CDR1 reads DFQATT; CDR2 reads SNEGSKA (reference sequence). This CDR3 has 13 residues. The V and J ends lost 5 bases and 1 base respectively, with 12 bases between them.